This record concerns one T cell receptor beta chain sequence. TCRdb's copy holds only in-frame clones and misses some; the assay was immunoSEQ multiplex PCR. The table lists about 300,000 clones, about nine tenths of them singletons. This record belongs to a study of blood T cell repertoires in COVID-19. CDR1 and CDR2 (germline): SGHVS, FQNEAQ. Between the trimmed V and J ends, which lost 3 bases and 8 bases, there was a span of 13 bases. The length of the CDR3 is 13 residues. The clonotype originates from a man younger than 45 who had recovered from COVID-19. The chain is built from TRBV7-8 and TRBJ1-1; D call uncertain. The sample consisted of PBMCs or T cells enriched from blood (not recorded which). The CDR3 reads CASSFFVRGEAFF. CDR3 in DNA: TGTGCCAGCAGCTTTTTCGTCCGCGGGGAAGCTTTCTTT.